The 13 T cell receptor beta chains below come from one sample, sequenced in a study of metastatic and nonmetastatic thyroid tumors. Before thyroid surgery, none of the patients had received any treatment. TCRdb reprocessed the PCR reads via MiXCR. The top ten hold 15% to 20% of the sample, which has roughly 6,900 clones, under 35% seen once. Specimen: adjacent normal tissue. The source of these receptors is a male donor with papillary thyroid cancer or a benign thyroid nodule (not recorded which). Some clones in this sample may be carry-over from other donors' samples.

This clone is categorized as medium-sized. The V call is TRBV18, the J call TRBJ2-1; D possibly uses TRBD1 or TRBD2 (5 bases each). The CDR3 sequence is 16 residues long. Germline V gene lookup returns CDR1 KGHSH and CDR2 LQKENI. Trimming pared 3 bases from V and 8 bases from J, leaving 20 bases between. The DNA of the CDR3 is TGTGCCAGCTCACCTTTGCCGGGACCTAGTCACTATGAGCAGTTCTTC. Translation: CASSPLPGPSHYEQFF.

This clone was counted between two and nine times. This sequence joins TRBV14 and TRBJ2-7, with D possibly being TRBD1 or TRBD2 (5 bases each). The V gene lost 6 bases and the J gene lost 3 bases, with 18 bases spanning the gap. The germline V gene has CDR1 SGHDN and CDR2 FVKESK. The CDR3 spans 15 residues. The CDR3 loop reads CASSFVTGTNYEQYF. CDR3 coding DNA: TGTGCCAGCAGTTTTGTTACCGGGACCAACTACGAGCAGTACTTC. The variable domain in full, completed from reference TRBV14 and TRBJ2-7, reads EAGVTQFPSHSVIEKGQTVTLRCDPISGHDNLYWYRRVMGKEIKFLLHFVKESKQDESGMPNNRFLAERTGGTYSTLKVQPAELEDSGVYFCASSFVTGTNYEQYFGPGTRLTVT.

This clone was found a few times. One end of the junction is discordant with germline, which a read error may explain. The chain uses TRBV27 and TRBJ2-1, with D maybe TRBD2 (5 bases). This CDR3 contains 15 residues. From germline, CDR1 is MNHEY and CDR2 SMNVEV (reference sequence). The CDR3: CASSLQADFYNGQSF. The CDR3 coding sequence is TGTGCAAGCAGTTTGCAAGCGGACTTCTACAATGGGCAGTCCTTC.

This clone has just a few counts. The V call is TRBV12-3 or TRBV12-4, the J call TRBJ2-1; 7 nucleotides agree with TRBD2. The CDR3 loop spans 16 amino acids. V dropped 3 bases and J dropped 4; count of bases not matched to a gene: 9. The CDR3 reads CASSLGSAGYYNEQFF. The CDR3 bases are TGTGCCAGCAGTTTGGGGTCAGCGGGGTATTACAATGAGCAGTTCTTC.

The chain carries TRBV12-3 or TRBV12-4 and TRBJ1-5; D uncertain. The length of the CDR3 is 14 residues. The V and J ends lost 5 bases and 0 bases respectively, with 8 bases between them. CDR3 loop: CASSEGYSNQPQHF. CDR3 DNA sequence: TGTGCCAGCAGTGAAGGCTATAGCAATCAGCCCCAGCATTTT.

The gene calls are TRBV11-2 and TRBJ2-1, with TRBD2 matching over 15 bases. V lost 5 bases to trimming and J lost 0 bases; unmatched junction nucleotides: 5. Germline V CDR1 and CDR2: SGHAT, FQNNGV. This CDR3 has 18 amino acids. The CDR3: CASSGTSGRFSSYNEQFF. The CDR3 DNA follows: TGTGCCAGCAGCGGGACTAGCGGGAGGTTTAGCTCCTACAATGAGCAGTTCTTC. Looking up the rest from reference TRBV11-2 and TRBJ2-1 gives the full variable domain: EAGVAQSPRYKIIEKRQSVAFWCNPISGHATLYWYQQILGQGPKLLIQFQNNGVVDDSQLPKDRFSAERLKGVDSTLKIQPAKLEDSAVYLCASSGTSGRFSSYNEQFFGPGTRLTVL.

With regard to this clone: This specimen includes other DNA sequences encoding the same CDR3. CDR3 in amino acids: CAWSVRSNSPLHF. CDR3 nucleotides: TGTGCCTGGAGTGTTAGGTCGAATTCACCCCTCCACTTT. The V gene is TRBV30, the J gene TRBJ1-6; D remains unclear. The CDR3 length is 13 residues. V was shortened by 0 bases and J by 7 bases, with 7 bases between the two germline ends. Germline V lookup: CDR1 GTSNPN, CDR2 SVGIG (reference sequence).

V and J are TRBV20-1 and TRBJ2-1; 11 bases agree with TRBD2. From germline, CDR1 is DFQATT and CDR2 SNEGSKA (reference sequence). V lost 6 bases and J lost 4; bases outside the gene matches: 5. This CDR3 is 14 amino acids long. CDR3: CSAGTSGTYNEQFF. The DNA of the CDR3 is TGCAGTGCAGGGACTAGCGGCACTTACAATGAGCAGTTCTTC.

This clone qualifies as large. J is TRBJ2-3 and V is TRBV6-1, with a tentative D call TRBD2 (6 bases). Germline loops: CDR1 MNHNS, CDR2 SASEGT. Trimming cost V 6 bases and J 1 base, with 11 bases left between them. The CDR3 contains 14 residues. CDR3 region: CASSPSARTDTQYF. CDR3 DNA sequence: TGTGCCAGCAGCCCTAGCGCCCGCACAGATACGCAGTATTTT.

This clone is medium-sized in the sample. The rearrangement links TRBV12-3 or TRBV12-4 to TRBJ1-4, with a tentative D call TRBD1 (6 bases). V was shortened by 9 bases and J by 13 bases, with 18 bases between the two germline ends. This CDR3 has 12 residues. The CDR3 DNA sequence: TGTGCCAGTGGGGACACCCGGTGGGGACTGTTTTTT. Amino acids: CASGDTRWGLFF.

This rearrangement joins TRBV6-2 or TRBV6-3 to TRBJ2-6; D unclear. V dropped 0 bases and J dropped 2 bases, with 5 bases sitting between them. The CDR3 extends over 15 amino acids. Germline assignment: CDR1 MNHEY and CDR2 SVGEGT. CDR3 nucleotide sequence: TGTGCCAGCAGTTACTCGGGCGCTGGGGCCAACGTCCTGACTTTC. Encoded protein: CASSYSGAGANVLTF.

This clone was counted once. This may be a read error, as it is one base from a much larger clone. Different DNA sequences within this sample yield the same CDR3. The chain combines TRBV7-9 with TRBJ2-6; no clear D. CDR1 is SEHNR, CDR2 FQNEAQ, per germline (reference sequence). The CDR3 totals 15 residues. The CDR3 here is CASSPPSSGANVLTF. The CDR3 coding sequence is TGTGCCAGCAGCCCCCCGTCCTCTGGTGCCAACGTCCTGACTTTC.

Notes on this clone: A read error may produce the germline difference seen at one junction end. V and J are TRBV28 and TRBJ1-2; unclear D gene. This CDR3 comprises 15 residues. Germline assignment: CDR1 MDHEN and CDR2 SYDVKM. The CDR3, as DNA: TGTGCCAGCAGTTTCCCGGAAAGGAAAAACTATGTCTACACCTTC. Translation gives CASSFPERKNYVYTF.